A selection of T cell receptor beta chains follows, all from one sample in a study of blood T cell repertoires in COVID-19. Sequencing was performed with immunoSEQ multiplex PCR; in TCRdb, only in-frame clones are kept and a portion is missing. This sample carries fewer than 700,000 clones, 85% to 90% of them seen once, and the ten largest clones take 7.8%. Sequencing was carried out using peripheral blood. The receptors shown here come from a woman between 50 and 59 years old with COVID-19, enrolled during active disease. Both conserved end residues are part of each CDR3.

TRBV19,TRBJ1-6,CASSTDSGRSPLHF
TRBV6-5,TRBJ1-5,CASSYSGDKPQHF
TRBV30,TRBJ2-1,CACAVGTGIGNEQFF
TRBV2,TRBJ2-1,CASSYGTGVNNEQFF
TRBV9,TRBJ2-7,CASSAGTGEPYEQYF
TRBV7-8,TRBJ1-2,CASSKQAGGYTF
TRBV5-5,TRBJ2-5,CASSGQMETQYF
TRBV7-2,TRBJ1-2,CASTSGDYLYGYTF
TRBV28,TRBJ1-4,CASRASEGPLKELFF
TRBV4-2,TRBJ1-2,CASSQEVVSEITNYGYTF
TRBV11-2,TRBJ1-3,CASSLVPGGAGNTIYF
TRBV30,TRBJ1-1,CAWLRPEPGAFF
TRBV11-3,TRBJ2-2,CASSYGTGRTGELFF
TRBV5-5,TRBJ1-1,CASSLLDSQDTEAFF
TRBV4-1,TRBJ1-2,CASSQGLTGLRRYGYTF
TRBV28,TRBJ1-2,CASSLNVGIYGYTF
TRBV11-2,TRBJ1-2,CASSRQRQGILGGYTF
TRBV10-3,TRBJ1-1,CAIRPGTGDAEAFF
TRBV6-1,TRBJ1-4,CASSEARGNEKLFF
TRBV5-1,TRBJ2-2,CASSSDTGGTGELFF
TRBV29-1,TRBJ1-6,CSVGDRGNSPLHF
TRBV7-3,TRBJ1-6,CASSLSGGSPLHF
TRBV4-2,TRBJ2-1,CASSHSNGGANEQFF
TRBV9,TRBJ2-1,CASSVDGGGTFNEQFF
TRBV28,TRBJ1-1,CATIQPDSEAFF
TRBV11-2,TRBJ1-4,CASSAFGISNEKLFF
TRBV20-1,TRBJ2-7,CSANDRGAEQYF
TRBV11-3,TRBJ2-7,CASSQAEEYEQYF
TRBV3-1/TRBV3-2,TRBJ2-7,CASSLNDRPLWYEQYF
TRBV4-2,TRBJ2-7,CASSQGTGPYEQYF
TRBV28,TRBJ2-4,CASSRTTGGKNIQYF
TRBV3-1/TRBV3-2,TRBJ2-7,CASSQVEGAGEQYF
TRBV29-1,TRBJ1-2,CSVVDSGHYTF
TRBV30,TRBJ1-5,CAWTPGGSNQPQHF
TRBV5-1,TRBJ2-3,CASTRTSGDKDTQYF
TRBV5-1,TRBJ1-1,CASARGSGGTEAFF
TRBV24-1,TRBJ1-4,CATSDLGGEKLFF
TRBV7-8,TRBJ1-6,CASSSRTGEVSPLHF
TRBV3-1/TRBV3-2,TRBJ1-4,CASSPRRLANEKLFF
TRBV28,TRBJ2-1,CASLLAGTGNEQFF
TRBV30,TRBJ1-2,CAWGTARNYGYTF
TRBV9,TRBJ2-1,CASSALGGASYNEQFF
TRBV11-2,TRBJ2-1,CASSRGTPLSENEQFF
TRBV5-4,TRBJ1-2,CASSPATAGYGYTF